This TCR beta chain comes out of a study of blood T cell repertoires in COVID-19. CDR3 length equals 16 residues. CDR1 and CDR2 from the germline V gene are LGHDT and YNNKEL (reference sequence). V was clipped by 3 bases and J by 0 bases, with 12 bases between them. Here immunoSEQ multiplex PCR was the method, and the copy in TCRdb shows in-frame clones only, minus some. The data show around 80,000 clones, with 65% to 85% seen just once and roughly 15% held by the top ten. This chain uses TRBV3-1 (or the pseudogene TRBV3-2) with TRBJ1-5; D might be TRBD1 (5 bases). The sequencing input was peripheral blood. This receptor was taken from a woman of 80 years or more with acute or convalescent COVID-19. CDR3 DNA: TGTGCCAGCAGCCAGGACACTGGCTATAGCAATCAGCCCCAGCATTTT. The encoded protein is CASSQDTGYSNQPQHF.